Listed here are 22 T cell receptor beta chains from one sample, sequenced in a study of shared clonotypes between healthy human individuals. Profiled with immunoSEQ multiplex PCR; TCRdb holds only in-frame clones, not every one. This table has 530,000 or so clones, 60% to 80% appearing once. The sequencing sample was made of PBMCs. Receptors were obtained from a middle-aged woman in good health. Some clones in this sample may be carry-over from other donors' samples.

The V call is TRBV28, the J call TRBJ1-4, with 12 nucleotides matching TRBD1. The CDR3 is made up of 15 amino acids. The J segment lost 10 bases and the V segment lost 3 bases, leaving 6 bases of the junction unmatched. Germline-derived CDR1 and CDR2 are MDHEN and SYDVKM. The CDR3 loop reads CASSFRGTGGGKLFF. The CDR3 DNA is TGTGCCAGCAGTTTCCGAGGGACAGGGGGCGGAAAACTGTTTTTT.

This chain uses TRBV11-3 with TRBJ2-3; D is perhaps TRBD1 (5 bases). Germline V gene data show CDR1 as SGHNT and CDR2 as YENEEA. This CDR3 contains 13 residues. Trimming stripped 5 bases from V and 2 bases from J, with 8 bases between. The CDR3: CASSPGATDTQYF. For the CDR3, the DNA is TGTGCCAGCAGCCCTGGGGCCACAGATACGCAGTATTTT.

V is TRBV11-2 and J is TRBJ1-2, with D perhaps matching TRBD1 (5 bases). Germline CDR1 reads SGHAT; CDR2 reads FQNNGV. The CDR3 is 16 residues long. The V gene lost 5 bases and the J gene lost 4 bases, with 20 bases spanning the gap. The CDR3 coding sequence is TGTGCCAGCAGCCATCGCGCAGGGCAATTGAGCTATGGCTACACCTTC. It translates to CASSHRAGQLSYGYTF.

This clone was recorded once. A junction end diverges from the germline sequence, so it may reflect a read error. The chain joins TRBV5-1 to TRBJ2-1; 8 bases match TRBD1. The CDR3 loop spans 15 amino acids. Germline V gene sequence: CDR1 SGHRS, CDR2 YFSETQ. CDR3 amino acids: CVSLPGTGDYNEQFF. The CDR3 DNA reads as TGCGTCAGCTTACCCGGGACAGGAGACTACAATGAGCAGTTCTTC.

The chain is built from TRBV18 and TRBJ2-7; the match to TRBD1 covers 11 bases. The CDR3 sequence is 15 residues long. The germline V gene has CDR1 KGHSH and CDR2 LQKENI. The J segment lost 2 bases and the V segment lost 5 bases, leaving 5 bases of the junction unmatched. As DNA, the CDR3 is TGTGCCAGCTCATGGGACAGGGGGTCCCCCTACGAGCAGTACTTC. This sequence encodes CASSWDRGSPYEQYF.

The chain couples TRBV19 to TRBJ2-1; D is possibly TRBD2 (5 bases). There are 13 residues in the CDR3. Trimming removed 1 base from V and 8 bases from J, with 9 bases in between. CDR1 is LNHDA and CDR2 is SQIVND in the germline V gene (reference sequence). CDR3 sequence (DNA): TGTGCCAGTAGTATAGGAGCTAGCCATGAGCAGTTCTTC. Amino acids: CASSIGASHEQFF.

This clone was observed a single time. V is TRBV5-4 and J is TRBJ2-7; 7 nucleotides align to TRBD2. This CDR3 contains 16 residues. V was pared by 0 bases and J by 4 bases, with 10 bases of the junction left unmatched. Looked up from germline, CDR1 is SGHNT and CDR2 is YYREEE (reference sequence). The CDR3 DNA is TGTGCCAGCAGCTTGGCGGCGAGCGGGATTGGTTACGAGCAGTACTTC. It translates to CASSLAASGIGYEQYF. The complete variable domain, with remaining parts taken from reference TRBV5-4 and TRBJ2-7, reads ETGVTQSPTHLIKTRGQQVTLRCSSQSGHNTVSWYQQALGQGPQFIFQYYREEENGRGNFPPRFSGLQFPNYSSELNVNALELDDSALYLCASSLAASGIGYEQYFGPGTRLTVT.

The chain uses TRBV19 and TRBJ1-1; tentative D call: TRBD1 (5 bases). The CDR3 totals 15 residues. Trimming took off 5 bases at V and 1 base at J, with 14 bases between the two ends. Germline V lookup: CDR1 LNHDA, CDR2 SQIVND (reference sequence). The CDR3 DNA is TGTGCCAGTAGTCTGAAAGGGGATGGGAACACTGAAGCTTTCTTT. Its protein product is CASSLKGDGNTEAFF.

The V and J genes are TRBV7-2 and TRBJ2-3; unclear D gene. Trimming left V 1 base short and J 2 bases short, with 13 bases between. CDR1 and CDR2 (germline): SGHTA, FQGNSA. The length of the CDR3 is 16 residues. The CDR3 loop is CASSLVGGANTDTQYF. The CDR3 nucleotides read TGTGCCAGCAGCTTAGTGGGCGGAGCGAACACAGATACGCAGTATTTT.

The J gene is TRBJ2-3, the V gene TRBV15, with TRBD1 matching 8 bases. Looked up from germline, CDR1 is LNHNV and CDR2 is YYDKDF (reference sequence). The CDR3 contains 14 residues. The V and J ends lost 1 base and 4 bases, in that order; junction bases with no gene match: 1. DNA of the CDR3: TGTGCCACCAGCAGAGCGGGACAGGCAGATACGCAGTATTTT. It is translated as CATSRAGQADTQYF.

The chain has TRBV7-9 and TRBJ2-3; TRBD2 matches 9 bases. The CDR3 has 15 residues. Trimming took 4 bases from V and 6 from J; bases not matched to a gene: 8. The V gene's germline CDR1 is SEHNR and CDR2 FQNEAQ (reference sequence). The CDR3, as DNA: TGTGCCAGCAGCTCATATATAGCGGGAGCGGATACGCAGTATTTT. It is translated as CASSSYIAGADTQYF.

The chain links TRBV28 to TRBJ2-1; D is undetermined. Trimming left V 7 bases short and J 4 bases short, with 5 bases between. There are 11 residues in the CDR3. Germline CDR1 and CDR2: MDHEN and SYDVKM. CDR3 DNA sequence: TGTGCCAGCAACCTTTACAATGAGCAGTTCTTC. As protein: CASNLYNEQFF.

V is TRBV5-4 and J is TRBJ1-1; D remains ambiguous. This CDR3 region has 14 residues. Germline CDR1 SGHNT, CDR2 YYREEE (reference sequence). Deletions cut 0 bases from V and 0 bases from J, with 6 bases between. The DNA for the CDR3 is TGTGCCAGCAGCTTGGGTGGCATGAACACTGAAGCTTTCTTT. It codes for CASSLGGMNTEAFF.

This clone came up once. J is TRBJ2-4 and V is TRBV28; D possibly corresponds to TRBD1 (5 bases). V was clipped by 3 bases and J by 0 bases, with 12 bases between them. Germline CDR1 is MDHEN and CDR2 is SYDVKM. This CDR3 has 16 amino acids. The CDR3 is CASSLGQILAKNIQYF. The CDR3 nucleotides read TGTGCCAGCAGTTTGGGGCAGATACTAGCCAAAAACATTCAGTACTTC.

This rearrangement joins TRBV20-1 to TRBJ2-7; weak D call: TRBD2 (6 bases). The V gene's germline CDR1 is DFQATT and CDR2 SNEGSKA (reference sequence). Trimming took off 5 bases at V and 3 bases at J, with 8 bases between the two ends. The CDR3 contains 11 residues. The CDR3 is CSAADYYEQYF. DNA for the CDR3: TGCAGTGCTGCGGACTACTACGAGCAGTACTTC.

The V gene is TRBV9, the J gene TRBJ1-2; D gene ambiguous. With 7 bases removed from V and 3 bases from J, the gap between germline ends came to 19 bases. CDR1 is SGDLS, CDR2 YYNGEE, per germline. The CDR3 consists of 15 residues. CDR3 DNA sequence: TGTGCCAGCTCGAGGTCGGGCCAGATTGACTATGGCTACACCTTC. Its translation: CASSRSGQIDYGYTF.

This clone was counted between two and nine times. The chain is built from TRBV27 and TRBJ2-2; D uncertain. V was shortened by 3 bases and J by 4 bases, with 9 bases between the two germline ends. There are 14 residues in the CDR3. Germline CDR1 reads MNHEY; CDR2 reads SMNVEV (reference sequence). CDR3 in amino acids: CASSFSYSTGELFF. The CDR3 nucleotides are TGTGCCAGCAGTTTTTCGTACTCCACCGGGGAGCTGTTTTTT.

The chain employs TRBV28 and TRBJ2-7; D may be TRBD2 (6 bases). Germline V CDR1 and CDR2: MDHEN, SYDVKM. The CDR3 extends over 14 amino acids. Trimming took 7 bases from V and 1 from J, leaving 14 bases between them. The CDR3 sequence: CASMIRERSYEQYF. The CDR3 bases are TGTGCCAGCATGATCCGGGAGCGGTCCTACGAGCAGTACTTC.

The V call is TRBV19, the J call TRBJ2-7; TRBD1 aligns across 7 bases. Looked up from germline, CDR1 is LNHDA and CDR2 is SQIVND (reference sequence). The CDR3 is 15 amino acids. V shed 5 bases and J 2 bases; nucleotides not matched to a gene: 9. The CDR3 loop reads CASSVGTVLPYEQYF. CDR3 nucleotides: TGTGCCAGTAGTGTTGGGACAGTACTACCCTACGAGCAGTACTTC.

This chain uses TRBV19 with TRBJ2-7; D perhaps matches TRBD2 (5 bases). CDR1 is LNHDA, CDR2 SQIVND, per germline (reference sequence). V dropped 1 base and J dropped 2 bases, with 12 bases sitting between them. This CDR3 has 15 amino acids. CDR3 in amino acids: CASSIVLARTYEQYF. Written as DNA, the CDR3 is TGTGCCAGTAGTATAGTGCTAGCCCGAACCTACGAGCAGTACTTC.

The chain links TRBV18 to TRBJ1-1; D ambiguous. The V gene lost 1 base and the J gene lost 0 bases, with 3 bases spanning the gap. This CDR3 is built from 13 residues. Per germline, CDR1 KGHSH and CDR2 LQKENI. This chain's CDR3 is CASSPRVNTEAFF. The CDR3 DNA reads TGTGCCAGCTCACCACGAGTGAACACTGAAGCTTTCTTT.

This chain links TRBV11-2 with TRBJ2-1; D may match TRBD1 or TRBD2 (5 bases each). Germline values: CDR1 SGHAT, CDR2 FQNNGV. The V gene lost 5 bases and the J gene lost 0 bases, with 11 bases spanning the gap. The CDR3 length is 15 residues. CDR3 sequence: CASSRDASSYNEQFF. DNA of the CDR3: TGTGCCAGCAGCCGGGACGCTAGCTCCTACAATGAGCAGTTCTTC. Drawing the rest from reference TRBV11-2 and TRBJ2-1, the complete variable domain is EAGVAQSPRYKIIEKRQSVAFWCNPISGHATLYWYQQILGQGPKLLIQFQNNGVVDDSQLPKDRFSAERLKGVDSTLKIQPAKLEDSAVYLCASSRDASSYNEQFFGPGTRLTVL.